The 25 T cell receptor beta chains presented below share a single source sample, sequenced in a study of blood T cell repertoires in COVID-19. Produced via immunoSEQ multiplex PCR; TCRdb's table is partial and in-frame only. The sample has approximately 300,000 clones; nearly 90% are singletons. The specimen was PBMCs or T cells enriched from blood (not recorded which). These receptors originate from a woman in her thirties who had recovered from COVID-19.

The chain is built from TRBV9 and TRBJ1-4; D gene uncertain. The germline V gene has CDR1 SGDLS and CDR2 YYNGEE. The CDR3 consists of 15 residues. Trimming removed 0 bases from V and 4 bases from J, with 10 bases in between. This CDR3 reads CASSVVGTSNEKLFF. CDR3 nucleotides: TGTGCCAGCAGCGTAGTGGGCACAAGTAATGAAAAACTGTTTTTT.

V and J are TRBV6-5 and TRBJ2-7, with D possibly matching TRBD2 (5 bases). The CDR3 extends over 12 amino acids. Germline CDR1 MNHEY, CDR2 SVGAGI. The germline V and J ends were trimmed by 6 bases and 3 bases, with 9 bases remaining between them. This CDR3 reads CASSSTSYEQYF. Written as DNA, the CDR3 is TGTGCCAGCAGCAGTACTAGCTACGAGCAGTACTTC.

The rearrangement joins TRBV27 to TRBJ1-2; D remains ambiguous. V lost 2 bases to trimming and J lost 6 bases, with 10 bases between them. The V gene's germline CDR1 is MNHEY and CDR2 SMNVEV (reference sequence). The CDR3 sequence is 13 residues long. DNA for the CDR3: TGTGCCAGCAGTTTAGGCAGGAAGAATGGCTACACCTTC. Its protein is CASSLGRKNGYTF.

The chain has TRBV29-1 and TRBJ1-5; 8 bases line up with TRBD1. CDR3 length: 15 amino acids. The germline V gene encodes CDR1 SQVTM and CDR2 ANQGSEA. Trimming took 4 bases from V and 0 from J; bases not matched to a gene: 5. This CDR3 is CSVGTGWGSNQPQHF. CDR3 DNA sequence: TGCAGCGTTGGGACAGGGTGGGGTAGCAATCAGCCCCAGCATTTT.

V gene TRBV6-2 or TRBV6-3 combines with J gene TRBJ2-7; tentative D call: TRBD1 (6 bases). There are 15 residues in the CDR3. Trimming stripped 5 bases from V and 3 bases from J, with 17 bases between. Germline V gives CDR1 MNHEY, CDR2 SVGEGT. This chain's CDR3 is CASSTYSTGSYEQYF. The CDR3 DNA is TGTGCCAGCAGTACCTACTCAACAGGGAGCTACGAGCAGTACTTC.

The V call is TRBV11-1, the J call TRBJ1-1, with D possibly TRBD1 on 5 matching bases. Trimming took 3 bases from V and 1 from J, leaving 6 bases between them. This CDR3 region has 13 residues. CDR1 SGHAT and CDR2 FQDESV come from the germline V gene (reference sequence). The chain's CDR3 is CASSFQGNTEAFF. The DNA for the CDR3 is TGTGCCAGCAGCTTTCAGGGGAACACTGAAGCTTTCTTT.

The chain links TRBV2 to TRBJ1-5; maybe TRBD1 (5 bases). The CDR3 covers 15 residues. Trimming removed 2 bases from V and 7 bases from J, with 15 bases in between. The germline V gene has CDR1 SNHLY and CDR2 FYNNEI. This CDR3 reads CASSENLPGWQPQHF. The CDR3 DNA sequence: TGTGCCAGCAGTGAAAATCTCCCAGGGTGGCAGCCCCAGCATTTT. Drawing the rest from reference TRBV2 and TRBJ1-5, the complete variable domain is EPEVTQTPSHQVTQMGQEVILRCVPISNHLYFYWYRQILGQKVEFLVSFYNNEISEKSEIFDDQFSVERPDGSNFTLKIRSTKLEDSAMYFCASSENLPGWQPQHFGDGTRLSIL.

Note on this clone: This sample includes further DNA sequences coding for the same CDR3. This sequence joins TRBV9 and TRBJ1-1; 7 bases fit TRBD1. This CDR3 comprises 15 residues. Germline loops: CDR1 SGDLS, CDR2 YYNGEE. The V and J ends lost 0 bases and 0 bases, in that order; junction bases with no gene match: 2. This CDR3 is CASSVGGQLNTEAFF. CDR3 DNA sequence: TGTGCCAGCAGCGTAGGGGGACAGCTGAACACTGAAGCTTTCTTT.

The chain is built from TRBV7-6 and TRBJ2-1; 12 bases fit TRBD2. The CDR3 is made up of 16 amino acids. Per germline, CDR1 SGHVS and CDR2 FNYEAQ. Trimming at V came to 1 base and at J to 9 bases, leaving 7 bases not matched to a gene. Here the CDR3 reads CASSLVLAGGLGEQFF. In nucleotides, the CDR3 is TGTGCCAGCAGCTTAGTGCTAGCGGGGGGGCTCGGTGAGCAGTTCTTC.

The chain combines TRBV5-1 with TRBJ2-3; 7 nucleotides line up with TRBD1. The CDR3 spans 14 residues. V lost 4 bases, J lost 5 bases, and 7 bases stayed unmatched. Looked up from germline, CDR1 is SGHRS and CDR2 is YFSETQ. The CDR3: CASSVKGAQDTQYF. In DNA, the CDR3 is TGCGCCAGCAGCGTTAAGGGGGCCCAAGATACGCAGTATTTT. The variable domain in full, completed from reference TRBV5-1 and TRBJ2-3, reads KAGVTQTPRYLIKTRGQQVTLSCSPISGHRSVSWYQQTPGQGLQFLFEYFSETQRNKGNFPGRFSGRQFSNSRSEMNVSTLELGDSALYLCASSVKGAQDTQYFGPGTRLTVL.

V is TRBV4-3 and J is TRBJ1-2; D is ambiguous. Germline CDR1 is LGHNA and CDR2 is YSLEER. The CDR3 loop spans 15 amino acids. V dropped 0 bases and J dropped 8 bases, with 16 bases sitting between them. The CDR3 is CASSQDLREYRGYTF. CDR3 sequence (DNA): TGCGCCAGCAGCCAAGATTTACGGGAATATCGAGGCTACACCTTC.

This clone was detected once. The chain links TRBV2 to TRBJ2-7; D is possibly TRBD2 (5 bases). Germline values: CDR1 SNHLY, CDR2 FYNNEI. V lost 7 bases to trimming and J lost 0 bases, with 10 bases between them. The CDR3 totals 13 residues. This CDR3 reads CASKGDYSYEQYF. Here the CDR3 DNA reads TGTGCCAGCAAGGGAGATTACTCCTACGAGCAGTACTTC.

The chain couples TRBV30 to TRBJ1-5, with no clear D. Germline CDR1 is GTSNPN and CDR2 is SVGIG (reference sequence). Trimming pared 1 base from V and 0 bases from J, leaving 16 bases between. The CDR3 contains 17 residues. The CDR3 loop reads CAWSGPALAVSNQPQHF. CDR3 in DNA: TGTGCCTGGAGTGGACCGGCCTTGGCGGTTAGCAATCAGCCCCAGCATTTT.

The chain carries TRBV12-2 and TRBJ1-1. TRBV12-2 has pseudogene status. CDR3 size: 14 residues. The CDR3 is CASRFTRPSTEAFF. The CDR3 DNA reads as TGTGCAAGTCGCTTTACGCGCCCGAGCACTGAAGCTTTCTTT.

The V gene is TRBV2, the J gene TRBJ1-6; D perhaps matches TRBD1 (5 bases). This CDR3 spans 16 amino acids. Germline CDR1 is SNHLY and CDR2 is FYNNEI. Trimming took off 6 bases at V and 6 bases at J, with 18 bases between the two ends. DNA for the CDR3: TGTGCCAGCAGCCGCGGGACCCGGGTCGGTAATTCACCCCTCCACTTT. Translation: CASSRGTRVGNSPLHF.

The J gene is TRBJ1-3, the V gene TRBV5-6, with TRBD1 as a possible D gene (6 bases). V lost 2 bases and J 0 bases, leaving 15 bases between the germline ends. The germline CDR1 and CDR2 sequences are SGHDT and YYEEEE. The CDR3 spans 17 residues. CDR3 residues: CASSFLTGLSSGNTIYF. As DNA, the CDR3 is TGTGCCAGCAGCTTCTTGACAGGCCTAAGCTCTGGAAACACCATATATTTT.

The chain uses TRBV9 and TRBJ1-4; maybe TRBD1 (6 bases). The germline V and J ends were trimmed by 2 bases and 7 bases, with 12 bases remaining between them. The germline V gene has CDR1 SGDLS and CDR2 YYNGEE. CDR3 size: 14 residues. The CDR3 DNA is TGTGCCAGCAGCGTCGGGACAAAAGGTGAAAAACTGTTTTTT. It yields the protein CASSVGTKGEKLFF.

The rearrangement links TRBV19 to TRBJ2-1, with 13 bases that match TRBD2. V trimming: 2 bases; J trimming: 4 bases; junction bases outside the gene matches: 2. This CDR3 is built from 16 residues. CDR1 and CDR2 (germline): LNHDA, SQIVND (reference sequence). The CDR3 DNA reads TGTGCCAGTAGTATAACTAGCGGGGGGGCGTACAATGAGCAGTTCTTC. Translation gives CASSITSGGAYNEQFF.

The chain employs TRBV14 and TRBJ2-1; 8 positions agree with TRBD1. CDR1 SGHDN and CDR2 FVKESK come from the germline V gene. The trim removed 7 bases at V and 4 bases at J, leaving 3 bases unmatched. This CDR3 contains 13 residues. The CDR3 loop is CASNRDRYNEQFF. Here the CDR3 DNA reads TGTGCCAGCAACCGGGACAGGTACAATGAGCAGTTCTTC.

The chain recombines TRBV15 with TRBJ2-5, with 7 bases aligning to TRBD2. Germline assignment: CDR1 LNHNV and CDR2 YYDKDF (reference sequence). CDR3 size: 15 residues. After removal of 0 bases from V and 3 bases from J, the junction contained 4 bases not matched to a gene. The CDR3 loop is CATSRDLAGEETQYF. The CDR3 nucleotides are TGTGCCACCAGCAGAGATTTGGCGGGGGAAGAGACCCAGTACTTC.

V usage is TRBV12-3 or TRBV12-4 and J usage is TRBJ2-7; a possible D gene is TRBD1 (5 bases). The ends were cut back, 5 bases at V and 4 bases at J, with 12 bases in the middle. The CDR3 runs to 13 residues. In DNA, the CDR3 is TGTGCCAGCAGTATACGCAGGGTTTACGAGCAGTACTTC. Protein sequence: CASSIRRVYEQYF.

The chain joins TRBV4-2 to TRBJ1-2; D is unclear. Germline V CDR1 and CDR2: LGHNA, YNFKEQ. Trimming stripped 4 bases from V and 0 bases from J, with 15 bases between. This CDR3 is built from 16 residues. The CDR3 spells CASSPRNARANYGYTF. CDR3 DNA: TGTGCCAGCAGCCCGAGGAACGCTCGGGCTAACTATGGCTACACCTTC.

The chain has TRBV12-3 or TRBV12-4 and TRBJ1-2; 7 bases fit TRBD1. The V and J ends lost 5 bases and 6 bases, in that order; junction bases with no gene match: 3. The length of the CDR3 is 12 residues. In DNA form, the CDR3 reads TGTGCCAGCAGTCTACAGGGGAATGGCTACACCTTC. Translated: CASSLQGNGYTF.

This sequence joins TRBV18 and TRBJ1-3; possibly TRBD1 for D (5 bases). Trimming shortened V by 3 bases and J by 0 bases, and 12 bases separated the two germline ends. Per the germline V gene, CDR1 is KGHSH and CDR2 is LQKENI. The CDR3 sequence is 16 residues long. The CDR3 coding sequence is TGTGCCAGCTCACCGAAGGACACCAACTCTGGAAACACCATATATTTT. It codes for CASSPKDTNSGNTIYF.

The V call is TRBV27, the J call TRBJ2-5, with TRBD1 identical over 8 bases. The CDR3 totals 15 residues. Germline V gives CDR1 MNHEY, CDR2 SMNVEV (reference sequence). The ends lost 2 bases at V and 3 bases at J; junction bases unmatched: 5. The CDR3: CASSLRQGAKETQYF. CDR3 bases: TGTGCCAGCAGTTTAAGGCAGGGGGCGAAAGAGACCCAGTACTTC.